This T cell receptor (beta chain) was identified in a study of shared clonotypes between healthy human individuals (dated by TCRdb to 2020 to 2022). Broadly, across the study: The cohort included a few men and a couple of women between 18 and 49 years of age. For each donor, CD4 naive and CD4 memory were each run on three plates, CD8 naive on two plates, and CD8 memory on one plate. Blood TCR repertoires of roughly five healthy adults were deeply sequenced to estimate repertoire size and the extent of clonotype sharing between individuals. Libraries were prepared and TCR repertoires were sequenced by different laboratories using diverse techniques, in order to increase sequencing depth and limit assay-specific biases. Leukapheresis yielded between about 0.9 and 10 billion PBMCs per donor.

Trimming takes 1 base from V and 5 bases from J, and the germline ends sit 11 bases apart. Looking up the germline V gene (reference sequence) yields CDR1 SEHNR and CDR2 FQNEAQ. Including cysteine and phenylalanine, the CDR3 has 14 amino acids. This entry keeps only the CDR3 DNA: 42 bases, framed from base 1. The investigation overall reported the following: The genetic and exposure-history diversity represented was limited by the small number of donors. When a handful of donors were compared, the shared fraction of clonotypes was around 5.1% for naive CD4, approximately 3.3% for naive CD8, 2.3% for memory CD4, and 0.4% for memory CD8. Clonotypes shared by all four sorted-subset donors showed higher generation probabilities than non-shared clonotypes. Pairwise subsampling led to the expectation that sequencing depth would affect the degree of clonotype sharing among donors. Sampling was restricted to blood, and TCR repertoires in tissues likely differ from the TCR repertoires found in blood. Naive subsets generally had larger estimated clonotype richness than memory subsets did. Rarefaction of sorted-subset datasets indicated incomplete sequencing despite the large sequencing depth.

Using the deep immunoSEQ assay, TCR CDR3 regions were amplified from genomic DNA by multiplex PCR. Genomic DNA extracted from each cell subset was distributed evenly over all wells of several immunoSEQ 96-well plates, and each plate served as one replicate. For sorted subsets, roughly 200 ng of genomic DNA, equivalent to around 31,000 T cell genomes, went into each replicate PCR. Purified libraries were quantified with a Qubit 3.0 fluorometer, sized on a Bioanalyzer 2100, and re-quantified with the KAPA Library Quantification kit. A separate single-read 150-cycle Illumina NextSeq 550 flow cell was used to sequence each immunoSEQ 96-well plate. The original pipeline was this. Because the immunoSEQ output held only junctional sequences and lacked quality scores, the filtering could not match the filtering applied to full-length reads. Sequences were annotated with PyIR, a Python wrapper for IgBLAST v1.9, using IMGT germline references to assign V/J genes and CDR3. Reads with weak V/J assignments (E-value above 1e-6), missing CDR3, stop codons, out-of-frame junctions, or ambiguous translated residues were removed. V3J clonotypes were defined by identical inferred V gene, J gene, and CDR3 amino acid sequence. Percentage overlap between repertoires was computed as shared unique clonotypes divided by the size of the smaller repertoire. RTK rarefaction, the Chao1 estimator, and Recon v2.1 estimates of unobserved clonotypes were used to assess repertoire richness. For all TCRbeta clonotypes obtained by the gDNA method from several donors, generation probabilities were computed with OLGA. Here the immuneACCESS table is served through TCRdb, limited to in-frame sequences with V and J called. Missing clones are a known gap in these copies; in checked studies unresolved V genes cover under half, and the rest lacks a known reason. That table furnishes V, J and clone size, whereas the DNA furnished D and trimming. Across this sample there are 2 million to 2.5 million clones, with approximately 96% seen only once. Roughly 0.13% of the sample is held by the ten biggest clonotypes.

The donors were healthy, HIV-negative adults who had no recently reported acute infections or vaccinations. Every donor was a Caucasian adult living in Nashville, Tennessee, USA. CD4+ T cells were enriched by magnetic negative selection; naive cells were then positively selected on CD45RA, and the negative fraction formed the memory subset. Blood was obtained by leukapheresis, after which PBMCs were separated by Ficoll-Histopaque density gradient centrifugation and cryopreserved in liquid nitrogen vapor phase. Analytical flow cytometry was used to check the purity and quantity of every magnetically sorted T cell population. Genomic DNA was isolated from every sorted fraction and measured by UV absorbance on a Nanodrop 2000c. Of note for this clone: Its recognized antigen is unknown. Base qualities are missing; no much larger clone stands one base away.

The sequence links TRBV7-9 to TRBJ1-2, with the D gene not clear enough to name. The receptor's source is a young man in good health. The material sequenced was naive CD4+ T cells sorted from blood. The cell subset or site label, as the study defines it: CD45RA+ positively selected. The CDR3 corresponds to CASSLDGRRYGYTF. The DNA sequence is as follows: TGTGCCAGCAGCTTAGACGGAAGGCGGTATGGCTACACCTTC.